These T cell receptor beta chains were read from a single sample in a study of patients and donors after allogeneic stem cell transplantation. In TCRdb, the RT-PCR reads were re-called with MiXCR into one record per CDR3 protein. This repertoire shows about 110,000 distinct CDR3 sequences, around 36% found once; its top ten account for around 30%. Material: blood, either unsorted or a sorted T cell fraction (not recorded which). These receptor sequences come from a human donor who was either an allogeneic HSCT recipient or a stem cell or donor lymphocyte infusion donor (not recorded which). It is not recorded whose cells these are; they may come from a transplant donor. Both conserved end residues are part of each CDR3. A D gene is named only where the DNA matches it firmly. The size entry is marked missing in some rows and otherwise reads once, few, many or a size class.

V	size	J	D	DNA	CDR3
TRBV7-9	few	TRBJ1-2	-	TGTGCCAGCAGCTCCACAGGGTCCTTTAACTATGGCTACACCTTC	CASSSTGSFNYGYTF
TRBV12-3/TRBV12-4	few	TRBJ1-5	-	TGTGCCAGCAGTACGGGGGGCGGCAGCAATCAGCCCCAGCATTTT	CASSTGGGSNQPQHF
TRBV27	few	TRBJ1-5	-	TGTGCCAGCAGTGGACACAATAGCAATCAGCCCCAGCATTTT	CASSGHNSNQPQHF
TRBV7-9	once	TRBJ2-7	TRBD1	TGTGCCAGCAGCCCGACAGGGATGTACTACGAGCAGTACTTC	CASSPTGMYYEQYF
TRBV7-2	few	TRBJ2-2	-	TGTGCCAGCAGTTTTGATGGCGGCTCCGGGGAGCTGTTTTTT	CASSFDGGSGELFF
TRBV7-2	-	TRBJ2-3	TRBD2	TGTGCCAGCAGCTTAAGACTAGCAACAGATACGCAGTATTTT	CASSLRLATDTQYF
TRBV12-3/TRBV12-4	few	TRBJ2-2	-	TGTGCCAGCACCTGGGGGCAGCTACAGGCCGGGGAGCTGTTTTTT	CASTWGQLQAGELFF
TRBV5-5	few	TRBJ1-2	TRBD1	TGTGCCAGCAGCCCGGGACAGACTAACTATGGCTACACCTTC	CASSPGQTNYGYTF
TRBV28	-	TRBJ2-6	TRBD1	TGTGCCACACGACAGGGGGGCTCTGGGGCCAACGTCCTGACTTTC	CATRQGGSGANVLTF
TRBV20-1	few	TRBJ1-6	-	TGCAGTGCTAGGGGGGACCGAATATCACCCCTCCACTTT	CSARGDRISPLHF
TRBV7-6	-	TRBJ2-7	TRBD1	TGTGCCAGCAGCGTAAGACAGGGGGTAGAAGAGCAGTACTTC	CASSVRQGVEEQYF
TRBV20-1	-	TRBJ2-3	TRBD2	TGCAGTGCTAGAGATGAGGCGGGAGGGTCGACAGATACGCAGTATTTT	CSARDEAGGSTDTQYF
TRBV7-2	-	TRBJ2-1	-	TGTGCCAGCAGCTTATTTCCTTTTAGTATTAGCGGAGGTAATGAGCAGTTCTTC	CASSLFPFSISGGNEQFF
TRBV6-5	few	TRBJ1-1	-	TGTGCCAGCAGTTACTCCCATGGCACTGAAGCTTTCTTT	CASSYSHGTEAFF
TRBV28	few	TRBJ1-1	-	TGTGCCAGCAGCTTAGGGAACAGGTTAACTGAAGCTTTCTTT	CASSLGNRLTEAFF
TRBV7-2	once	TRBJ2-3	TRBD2	TGTGCCAGCAGCTTAATGACTAGCGGGAGGGCACGGGGCACAGATACGCAGTATTTT	CASSLMTSGRARGTDTQYF
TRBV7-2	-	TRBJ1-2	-	TGTGCCAGCAGCCCACAGGGAAATCGGGGCGGCTACACCTTC	CASSPQGNRGGYTF
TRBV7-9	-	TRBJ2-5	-	TGTGCCAGCAGCTTAGCCTCGCAGTTGGAGACCCAGTACTTC	CASSLASQLETQYF
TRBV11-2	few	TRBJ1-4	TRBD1	TGTGCCAGCAGCTCGGGGACAGCAACTAATGAAAAACTGTTTTTT	CASSSGTATNEKLFF
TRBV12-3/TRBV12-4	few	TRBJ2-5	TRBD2	TGTGCCAGCACCTTGTGGACTAGCCAAGAGACCCAGTACTTC	CASTLWTSQETQYF
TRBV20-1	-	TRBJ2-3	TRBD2	TGCAGTGCTATTAGATCTAGCGGGAGGGTTTTCACAGATACGCAGTATTTT	CSAIRSSGRVFTDTQYF
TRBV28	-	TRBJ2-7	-	TGTGCCAGCAGTTTAGCGCTTAGATCCTACGAGCAGTACTTC	CASSLALRSYEQYF
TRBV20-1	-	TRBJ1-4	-	TGCAGTGCTGTTCAGGCAACTAATGAAAAACTGTTTTTT	CSAVQATNEKLFF
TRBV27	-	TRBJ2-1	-	TGTGCCAGCAGTTTAGCCCCCTCGGCAATGATGGGGCAGTTCTTC	CASSLAPSAMMGQFF
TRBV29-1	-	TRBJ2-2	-	TGCAGCGTTGGGGACCGAGAGGGGAGCGGGGAGCTGTTTTTT	CSVGDREGSGELFF
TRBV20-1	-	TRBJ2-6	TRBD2	TGCAGTGCTAGAGATCTTATGCCGGGAGGCTCTGGGGCCAACGTCCTGACTTTC	CSARDLMPGGSGANVLTF
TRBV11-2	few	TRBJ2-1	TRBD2	TGTGCCAGCAGTAGCATTCGCAGCGGGAGGGCCAATGAGCAGTTCTTC	CASSSIRSGRANEQFF
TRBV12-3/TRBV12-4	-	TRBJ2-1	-	TGTGCCAGCAGTTATTTGGGTGAGCAGTTCTTC	CASSYLGEQFF
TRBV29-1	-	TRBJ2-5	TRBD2	TGCAGCGTTGAGGCGGGAGTAGAGACCCAGTACTTC	CSVEAGVETQYF
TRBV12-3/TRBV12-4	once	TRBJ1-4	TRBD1	TGTGCCAGCAGTGGACAGGGGAACGAAAAACTGTTTTTT	CASSGQGNEKLFF
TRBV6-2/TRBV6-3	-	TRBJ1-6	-	TGTGCCAGCAGCTCCAACTTACACAGCTCAGCCCTCCACTTT	CASSSNLHSSALHF
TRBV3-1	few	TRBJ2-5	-	TGTGCCAGCAGCCAAGACCCCAGTGGAGAGACCCAGTACTTC	CASSQDPSGETQYF
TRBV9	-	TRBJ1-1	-	TGTGCCAGCAGCGTAGCTATAGGGTTGTCGGACACTGAAGCTTTCTTT	CASSVAIGLSDTEAFF
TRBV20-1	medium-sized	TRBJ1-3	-	TGCAGTGCTAACTCTGGAAACACCATATATTTT	CSANSGNTIYF
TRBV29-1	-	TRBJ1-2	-	TGCAGCGTTGAACCATATCCGGGACCGTATGGCTACACCTTC	CSVEPYPGPYGYTF
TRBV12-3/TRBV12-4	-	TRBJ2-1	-	TGTGCCAGCAGTTTAAGGCAGAATGAGCAGTTCTTC	CASSLRQNEQFF
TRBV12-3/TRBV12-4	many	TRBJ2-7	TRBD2	TGTGCCAGCAGTCGCGGGAGACCCTACGAGCAGTACTTC	CASSRGRPYEQYF
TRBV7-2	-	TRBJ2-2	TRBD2	TGTGCCAGCAGCTTAGGGACTAGCGGGAGAGTCGGGGAGCTGTTTTTT	CASSLGTSGRVGELFF
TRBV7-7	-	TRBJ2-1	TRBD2	TGTGCTAGCAGCGCGTTTAGCGGGAAGGTCGGTGAGCAGTTCTTC	CASSAFSGKVGEQFF
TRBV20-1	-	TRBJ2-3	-	TGCAGTGCTACCCCTCCGGGTCGGTACACAGATACGCAGTATTTT	CSATPPGRYTDTQYF
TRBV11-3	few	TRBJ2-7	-	TGTGCCAGCAGGGAGAGAGGGGAGCAGTACTTC	CASRERGEQYF
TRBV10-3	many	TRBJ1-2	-	TGTGCCATCAGTGAACGTGGCTATGGCTACACCTTC	CAISERGYGYTF
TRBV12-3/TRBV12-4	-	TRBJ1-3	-	TGTGCCAGCAAGCCCCGGGGCTCTGGAAACACCATATATTTT	CASKPRGSGNTIYF
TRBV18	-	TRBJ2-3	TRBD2	TGTGCCAGCTCACCACGGCAGGTAGCGGGAGGTGGCACAGATACGCAGTATTTT	CASSPRQVAGGGTDTQYF
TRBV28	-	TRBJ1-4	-	TGTGCCAGCAGTTCGTCACAACCACTTTTTGAAAAACTGTTTTTT	CASSSSQPLFEKLFF
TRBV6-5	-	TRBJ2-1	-	TGTGCCAGCAGTTTTCGGTCCTACAATGAGCAGTTCTTC	CASSFRSYNEQFF
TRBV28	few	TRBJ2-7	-	TGTGCCAGCAGTACCGGGTCAGGCACTGGAAACTTC	CASSTGSGTGNF
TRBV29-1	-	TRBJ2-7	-	TGCAGCGTTAAGGTAACCTCCTACGAGCAGTACTTC	CSVKVTSYEQYF
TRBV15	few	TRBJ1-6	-	TGTGCCACCAGCAGGGGGGGGTCACCCCTCCACTTT	CATSRGGSPLHF